The sequence of this TCR beta chain was determined in a study of Ad26.COV2.S vaccination and SARS-CoV-2 variants. Generated by immunoSEQ multiplex PCR, the TCRdb table keeps only in-frame clones and is missing some. The top ten hold more than 15% of the sample, which has approximately 90,000 clones, 82% seen once. General study points: Vaccinated and placebo-treated recipients had similar non-spike TCR breadth. The authors reported substantial breadth in spike-specific CD8+ and CD4+ T cell responses after vaccination. Vaccinees displayed broader spike-specific TCR repertoires than placebo recipients.

About this clone itself: No antigen is known for it.

This receptor was obtained from a human donor who had recovered from COVID-19. Sample: peripheral blood, taken after recovery from COVID-19.

CDR3 region: CASSSGLAGVDGAEQFF. The CDR3 DNA sequence: TGTGCCAGCAGCTCGGGACTAGCGGGAGTTGACGGCGCTGAGCAGTTCTTC. The chain uses TRBV7-9 and TRBJ2-1; 14 nucleotides align to TRBD2. The CDR3 is 17 residues long. V lost 4 bases, J lost 9 bases, and 11 bases stayed unmatched. Germline V gene lookup returns CDR1 SEHNR and CDR2 FQNEAQ (reference sequence). Drawing the rest from reference TRBV7-9 and TRBJ2-1, the complete variable domain is DTGVSQNPRHKITKRGQNVTFRCDPISEHNRLYWYRQTLGQGPEFLTYFQNEAQLEKSRLLSDRFSAERPKGSFSTLEIQRTEQGDSAMYLCASSSGLAGVDGAEQFFGPGTRLTVL.